The rows below give T cell receptor beta chains drawn from one sample of a study of PD-L1 blockade in urothelial cancer. The table came from immunoSEQ multiplex PCR; TCRdb's copy has only in-frame clones and leaves some out. The repertoire consists of more than 35,000 clones, with approximately 78% occurring once and the leading ten covering around 13%. This specimen was PBMCs, taken around atezolizumab (anti-PD-L1) treatment. The receptor set was obtained from a man aged 60-69 years with urothelial cancer. Each CDR3 is given with its conserved first and last residue. The D gene is left open where the match is weak. Where a row states a size, it is once, few, many or the class of an expanded clone; other rows omit it.

D gene,V gene,clone size,J gene,CDR3 DNA,CDR3 protein
-,TRBV5-8,-,TRBJ2-3,TGTGCCAGCAGCTTGAAGGGCAGGGCGAAGGAGACAGATACGCAGTATTTT,CASSLKGRAKETDTQYF
-,TRBV28,-,TRBJ1-5,TGTGCCAGCAGTCCCCATTTAATGCGGGGGAATCAGCCCCAGCATTTT,CASSPHLMRGNQPQHF
TRBD1,TRBV4-2,-,TRBJ2-3,TGTGCCAGCAGCCAGTCGACAGGGCCGAGCACAGATACGCAGTATTTT,CASSQSTGPSTDTQYF
-,TRBV4-2,-,TRBJ2-3,TGTGCCAGCAGCCAAGATAAACAGGGAGCCGAAGATACGCAGTATTTT,CASSQDKQGAEDTQYF
-,TRBV29-1,-,TRBJ2-5,TGCAGCGTTGAAGATCAGCGCTTGGAAGAGACCCAGTACTTC,CSVEDQRLEETQYF
TRBD1,TRBV5-1,-,TRBJ1-1,TGCGCCAGCAGCTTTCAGACAGGGGGGAACACTGAAGCTTTCTTT,CASSFQTGGNTEAFF
-,TRBV7-2,-,TRBJ2-5,TGTGCCAGCAGCTTGAGGGGGGAGACCCAGTACTTC,CASSLRGETQYF
-,TRBV28,-,TRBJ1-2,TGTGCCAGCAGCCCCCCACAGGTTAACTATGGCTACACCTTC,CASSPPQVNYGYTF
-,TRBV10-1,-,TRBJ1-5,TGCGCCAGCAGTACGACAACTAATCAGCCCCAGCATTTT,CASSTTTNQPQHF
-,TRBV6-1,-,TRBJ2-7,TGTGCCAGCAGACCTGAGACAGAAGACTACGAGCAGTACTTC,CASRPETEDYEQYF
TRBD2,TRBV5-1,-,TRBJ2-3,TGCGCCAGCAGCTTGGCTAGCGGCGGGGATACGCAGTATTTT,CASSLASGGDTQYF
TRBD1,TRBV4-2,-,TRBJ2-5,TGTGCCAGCAGCCAACAGACAGGGGGCGCGGAGACCCAGTACTTC,CASSQQTGGAETQYF
-,TRBV18,few,TRBJ1-1,TGTGCCAGCTCTTCCAGTGATTCCCGGGGAGCTTTCTTT,CASSSSDSRGAFF
-,TRBV4-3,-,TRBJ1-2,TGCGCCAGCAGCCAAGAGAGGAGCGGCTACTATGGCTACACCTTC,CASSQERSGYYGYTF
TRBD2,TRBV5-4,-,TRBJ2-2,TGTGCCAGCAGCTTGGATAGCGGGAGGACCACCGGGGAGCTGTTTTTT,CASSLDSGRTTGELFF
TRBD2,TRBV5-1,-,TRBJ2-3,TGCGCCAGCAGCTTGCCCAGCGGGGATGCAGATACGCAGTATTTT,CASSLPSGDADTQYF
-,TRBV6-1,-,TRBJ2-5,TGTGCCAGCAGTGAAATGGGGCGGGGTGGAGAGACCCAGTACTTC,CASSEMGRGGETQYF
TRBD1,TRBV6-5,once,TRBJ1-2,TGTGCCAGCAGTTCTCAAGGGACAGGGAGGAATGGCTACACCTTC,CASSSQGTGRNGYTF
TRBD1,TRBV2,-,TRBJ1-2,TGTGCCAGCCTCGGACAGGCGGGCTATGGCTACACCTTC,CASLGQAGYGYTF
TRBD1,TRBV28,-,TRBJ2-7,TGTGCCAGCAGTTTATCTAGGACAGGGGGCAGTGGTTGGCAGTACTTC,CASSLSRTGGSGWQYF
TRBD2,TRBV10-3,once,TRBJ2-7,TGTGCCACCCGAGTAACGGGGGGGATCTCCTACGAGCAGTACTTC,CATRVTGGISYEQYF
TRBD1,TRBV5-6,-,TRBJ1-4,TGTGCCAGCAGCCGGACAGGGCCCTATGAAAAACTGTTTTTT,CASSRTGPYEKLFF
TRBD2,TRBV30,-,TRBJ2-1,TGTGCCTTGAGGACTAGCGGGAGGGGCACCTTCTTC,CALRTSGRGTFF
-,TRBV20-1,few,TRBJ1-2,TGCAGTGCGACTCCAGGGGCTGGCTACACCTTC,CSATPGAGYTF
-,TRBV6-5,-,TRBJ2-1,TGTGCCAGCAGGCCCTCTTGGCGGAACTACAATGAGCAGTTCTTC,CASRPSWRNYNEQFF
TRBD1,TRBV2,-,TRBJ2-4,TGTGCCAGCAGTGAAGATGAGGGGGCCCAAAACATTCAGTACTTC,CASSEDEGAQNIQYF
-,TRBV15,few,TRBJ2-7,TGTGCCACCAGCAAAGACGGTTCCTCCTACGAGCAGTACTTC,CATSKDGSSYEQYF
-,TRBV6-6,-,TRBJ2-5,TGTGCCAGCATTCGAAGCGCCCAAGAGACCCAGTACTTC,CASIRSAQETQYF
-,TRBV15,-,TRBJ1-5,TGTGCCACCTCCCCAAGGGTACAGGGTTTGGAGCCCCAGCATTTT,CATSPRVQGLEPQHF
-,TRBV7-2,-,TRBJ2-7,TGTGCCAGCAGCTCCGCCTACGAGCAGTACTTC,CASSSAYEQYF
TRBD2,TRBV19,few,TRBJ2-2,TGTGCCAGTCACCTACCGGGACTAGGTACCGGGGAGCTGTTTTTT,CASHLPGLGTGELFF
-,TRBV5-6,once,TRBJ1-5,TGTGCCAGCAGCTTCGCGGGGGGTCAGCCCCAGCATTTT,CASSFAGGQPQHF
TRBD2,TRBV11-2,-,TRBJ2-5,TGTGCCAGCAGCTTAGTAGCCGGGAGGGAGACCCAGTACTTC,CASSLVAGRETQYF
TRBD1,TRBV5-1,-,TRBJ1-3,TGCGCCAGCAGCTTGGCACAGGGGACCAACTCTGGAAACACCATATATTTT,CASSLAQGTNSGNTIYF
-,TRBV7-9,-,TRBJ2-7,TGTGCCAGCAGCCAGTTCGACGAGCAGTACTTC,CASSQFDEQYF
TRBD2,TRBV7-9,-,TRBJ2-7,TGTGCCAGCAGCGGGGGCTTTGCTAGCGGGGGTGTCCTAGAGCAGTACTTC,CASSGGFASGGVLEQYF
-,TRBV19,-,TRBJ1-5,TGTGCCAGTAGTATAGTTCACAGTAGCAATCAGCCCCAGCATTTT,CASSIVHSSNQPQHF
-,TRBV7-8,-,TRBJ2-7,TGTGCCAGCAGCTTTTTCCCCCCGGCGGGGCAACCGGGTGAGCAGTACTTC,CASSFFPPAGQPGEQYF
TRBD2,TRBV5-1,few,TRBJ2-7,TGCGCCAGCAGCTCCTTGACTAGCGGTACGAGCTCCTACGAGCAGTACTTC,CASSSLTSGTSSYEQYF
TRBD1,TRBV4-3,-,TRBJ1-1,TGCGCCAGCAGCCAAGGGCCGGGACAGGGGAACACTGAAGCTTTCTTT,CASSQGPGQGNTEAFF
-,TRBV18,-,TRBJ2-1,TGTGCCAGCTCACCAGAAGGGGCCCCCCGAGAGCAGTTCTTC,CASSPEGAPREQFF
-,TRBV5-3,-,TRBJ2-7,TGTGCCAGAAGCTTCCTTGTATCGGAGCAGTACTTC,CARSFLVSEQYF